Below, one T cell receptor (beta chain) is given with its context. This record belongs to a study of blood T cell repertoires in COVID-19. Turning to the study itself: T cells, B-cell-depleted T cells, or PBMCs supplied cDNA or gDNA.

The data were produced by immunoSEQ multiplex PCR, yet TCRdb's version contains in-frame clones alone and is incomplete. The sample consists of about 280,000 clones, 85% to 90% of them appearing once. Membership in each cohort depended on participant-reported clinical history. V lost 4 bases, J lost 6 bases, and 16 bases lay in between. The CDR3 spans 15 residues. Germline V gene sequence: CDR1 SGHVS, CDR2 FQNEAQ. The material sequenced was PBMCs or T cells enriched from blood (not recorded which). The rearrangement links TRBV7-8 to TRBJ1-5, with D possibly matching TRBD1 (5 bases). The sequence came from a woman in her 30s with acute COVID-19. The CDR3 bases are TGTGCCAGCAGCTCCCGGCTCCGGGGGATTCAGCCCCAGCATTTT. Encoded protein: CASSSRLRGIQPQHF.